This TCR beta chain was observed in a study of graft-versus-host responses after intestinal transplantation. Study in general: Recipients got multivisceral, liver-intestinal, or isolated intestinal transplants. Anti-thymocyte globulin induction preceded 2 to 4 years of tacrolimus and steroid maintenance in all recipients. Study observations and caveats: Investigators detected GvH clones in recipient marrow, with some emerging earlier in ileum or blood.

Profiled with immunoSEQ multiplex PCR; TCRdb holds only in-frame clones, not every one. The sample lists roughly 89,000 clones, roughly nine tenths seen once, with roughly 0.1% in the top ten. On this clone: Its target is unknown.

The sequence was collected from a human donor who received an intestinal transplant. The source material was unstimulated CD4+ T cells sorted from spleen or lymph node cells, sampled before intestinal transplant.

CDR3 sequence: CASSLVPGQITGELFF. In DNA form, the CDR3 reads TGTGCCAGCAGCCTCGTCCCGGGACAGATAACCGGGGAGCTGTTTTTT. The chain recombines TRBV7-9 with TRBJ2-2, with 7 nucleotides matching TRBD1. Germline values: CDR1 SEHNR, CDR2 FQNEAQ (reference sequence). This CDR3 comprises 16 residues. The V and J ends lost 5 bases and 5 bases, in that order; junction bases with no gene match: 11.